What follows are 20 T cell receptor beta chains derived from one specimen sequenced in a study of blood T cell repertoires in COVID-19. Produced via immunoSEQ multiplex PCR; TCRdb's table is partial and in-frame only. This repertoire shows approximately 470,000 clones, 87% found once; its top ten account for under 0.85%. Sequencing was carried out using PBMCs or T cells enriched from blood (not recorded which). The receptors were sampled from a woman younger than 30 who had recovered from COVID-19.

The V gene is TRBV18, the J gene TRBJ2-3, with 11 nucleotides matching TRBD1. Germline V gene sequence: CDR1 KGHSH, CDR2 LQKENI. V was pared by 4 bases and J by 4 bases, with 4 bases of the junction left unmatched. The CDR3 contains 15 residues. CDR3 sequence: CASSRRTGGADTQYF. The CDR3 DNA sequence: TGTGCCAGCTCACGGCGGACAGGGGGCGCAGATACGCAGTATTTT.

This clone was seen once. The V gene is TRBV15, the J gene TRBJ1-5; D gene ambiguous. The germline CDR1 and CDR2 sequences are LNHNV and YYDKDF (reference sequence). V was shortened by 7 bases and J by 1 base, with 14 bases between the two germline ends. The CDR3 covers 15 residues. The CDR3 here is CATKPGSGSNQPQHF. DNA of the CDR3: TGTGCCACCAAGCCCGGGTCGGGGAGCAATCAGCCCCAGCATTTT. Filled out from reference TRBV15 and TRBJ1-5, the complete variable domain reads DAMVIQNPRYQVTQFGKPVTLSCSQTLNHNVMYWYQQKSSQAPKLLFHYYDKDFNNEADTPDNFQSRRPNTSFCFLDIRSPGLGDTAMYLCATKPGSGSNQPQHFGDGTRLSIL.

A note on this clone: One junction end disagrees with the germline gene, perhaps due to a read error. The J gene is TRBJ1-1, the V gene TRBV5-6; the match to TRBD1 covers 9 bases. The CDR3 sequence is 14 residues long. Germline V gene data show CDR1 as SGHDT and CDR2 as YYEEEE. This CDR3 is CASRLGQGGTEAFF. The DNA of the CDR3 is TGTGCCAGCAGATTGGGACAGGGAGGAACTGAAGCTTTCTTT.

The V call is TRBV5-5, the J call TRBJ2-7; the match to TRBD2 covers 9 bases. The V segment lost 3 bases and the J segment 6 bases; nucleotides outside the gene matches: 10. The CDR3 runs 15 residues. In germline, CDR1 is SGHKS, CDR2 YYEKEE (reference sequence). The chain's CDR3 is CASSWLAGRGREQYF. CDR3 DNA sequence: TGTGCCAGCAGCTGGCTAGCGGGGAGGGGGCGCGAGCAGTACTTC.

This sequence joins TRBV5-1 and TRBJ2-3; 8 nucleotides line up with TRBD2. In germline, CDR1 is SGHRS, CDR2 YFSETQ. The junction had 7 bases not matched to a gene; V was cut back by 5 bases and J by 8 bases. The CDR3 loop spans 13 amino acids. CDR3 DNA sequence: TGCGCCAGCAGAACGGGGGGGCCAGGTACGCAGTATTTT. It translates to CASRTGGPGTQYF.

This clone is a singleton in its sample. The chain joins TRBV2 to TRBJ2-7; possible D gene TRBD1, 7 bases. Germline assignment: CDR1 SNHLY and CDR2 FYNNEI. V gave up 2 bases and J gave up 3 bases, with 17 bases separating them. The CDR3 contains 16 residues. CDR3 in amino acids: CASSEHRAGGNYEQYF. Written as DNA, the CDR3 is TGTGCCAGCAGTGAACACAGGGCAGGGGGGAACTACGAGCAGTACTTC.

The chain links TRBV29-1 to TRBJ2-7; 9 positions agree with TRBD1. CDR1 and CDR2 from the germline V gene are SQVTM and ANQGSEA. V lost 7 bases to trimming and J lost 0 bases; unmatched junction nucleotides: 7. The CDR3 is 14 amino acids. CDR3 sequence: CSAGQGSSSYEQYF. The CDR3 DNA reads TGCAGCGCTGGACAGGGGTCGAGCTCCTACGAGCAGTACTTC.

The chain combines TRBV28 with TRBJ1-2, with D possibly TRBD1 on 5 matching bases. The ends were cut back, 6 bases at V and 8 bases at J, with 22 bases in the middle. Germline CDR1 MDHEN, CDR2 SYDVKM. The CDR3 extends over 15 amino acids. CDR3 sequence: CASSKIHLSGHGYTF. In DNA, the CDR3 is TGTGCCAGCAGCAAAATCCACCTCTCAGGGCACGGCTACACCTTC.

V and J are TRBV3-1 (or the pseudogene TRBV3-2) and TRBJ2-5, with 14 bases that match TRBD2. This CDR3 is 16 amino acids long. V lost 4 bases, J lost 5 bases, and 6 bases stayed unmatched. Germline assignment: CDR1 LGHDT and CDR2 YNNKEL (reference sequence). The CDR3 coding sequence is TGTGCCAGCAGCCCGGGACTAGCGGGGGCCAGGGAGACCCAGTACTTC. This encodes CASSPGLAGARETQYF.

V gene TRBV7-2 combines with J gene TRBJ2-2; the D gene is possibly TRBD2 (5 bases). Trimming stripped 5 bases from V and 1 base from J, with 14 bases between. CDR3 length: 16 residues. Germline CDR1 reads SGHTA; CDR2 reads FQGNSA. This chain's CDR3 is CASSPRGSENTGELFF. The CDR3 coding sequence is TGTGCCAGCAGCCCTCGAGGTAGCGAGAACACCGGGGAGCTGTTTTTT.

V gene TRBV4-1 combines with J gene TRBJ2-7; 8 positions agree with TRBD1. CDR1 and CDR2 (germline): MGHRA, YSYEKL. This CDR3 is built from 14 residues. J was trimmed by 5 bases and V by 5 bases; bases with no gene match: 8. The CDR3 region has the DNA TGCGCCAGCAGCTCCCCGACAGGGGTCCACGAGCAGTACTTC. Its protein is CASSSPTGVHEQYF.

The CDR3 protein is CASSSRGGPPAEQFF. CDR3 coding DNA: TGTGCCAGCAGTTCCCGCGGGGGACCACCCGCTGAGCAGTTCTTC. J is TRBJ2-1 and V is TRBV2; 7 bases are shared with TRBD2. V lost 5 bases to trimming and J lost 9 bases; unmatched junction nucleotides: 13. This CDR3 spans 15 amino acids. Germline loops: CDR1 SNHLY, CDR2 FYNNEI.

V gene TRBV9 combines with J gene TRBJ2-3, with TRBD2 identical over 12 bases. Germline V gene lookup returns CDR1 SGDLS and CDR2 YYNGEE. This CDR3 spans 17 amino acids. With V trimmed by 0 bases and J by 5 bases, 7 bases remained unmatched. CDR3 amino acids: CASSVAASGGDIDTQYF. CDR3 DNA sequence: TGTGCCAGCAGCGTAGCGGCTAGCGGGGGGGATATAGATACGCAGTATTTT. Drawing the rest from reference TRBV9 and TRBJ2-3, the complete variable domain is DSGVTQTPKHLITATGQRVTLRCSPRSGDLSVYWYQQSLDQGLQFLIQYYNGEERAKGNILERFSAQQFPDLHSELNLSSLELGDSALYFCASSVAASGGDIDTQYFGPGTRLTVL.

The chain combines TRBV3-1 (or the pseudogene TRBV3-2) with TRBJ2-5; 10 bases match TRBD2. CDR3 length: 17 residues. The ends lost 1 base at V and 2 bases at J; junction bases unmatched: 7. Germline V lookup: CDR1 LGHDT, CDR2 YNNKEL (reference sequence). For the CDR3, the DNA is TGTGCCAGCAGCCAAGGTCCCGGACTAGCGGATCAAGAGACCCAGTACTTC. It encodes CASSQGPGLADQETQYF.

This clone showed up just a few times. The chain has TRBV19 and TRBJ1-2; D is undetermined. The germline V and J ends were trimmed by 5 bases and 0 bases, with 16 bases remaining between them. CDR1 LNHDA and CDR2 SQIVND come from the germline V gene (reference sequence). The CDR3 is made up of 16 amino acids. CDR3 amino acids: CASSFPGRITNYGYTF. The CDR3 region has the DNA TGTGCCAGTAGTTTCCCGGGGAGGATAACTAACTATGGCTACACCTTC.

The chain links TRBV6-6 to TRBJ2-7, with 10 bases matching TRBD1. The CDR3 spans 15 residues. CDR1 is MNHNY, CDR2 SVGAGI, per germline (reference sequence). With V trimmed by 6 bases and J by 7 bases, 12 bases remained unmatched. The CDR3 sequence: CASRETGQGFQEQYF. In DNA, the CDR3 is TGTGCCAGCAGGGAAACGGGACAGGGGTTTCAAGAGCAGTACTTC.

This clone was picked up one time. V usage is TRBV24-1 and J usage is TRBJ2-7; tentative D call: TRBD2 (6 bases). Trimming stripped 9 bases from V and 2 bases from J, with 16 bases between. CDR1 is KGHDR and CDR2 is SFDVKD in the germline V gene. The CDR3 totals 14 residues. The CDR3 spells CATRVSEGPYEQYF. CDR3 nucleotide sequence: TGTGCCACCCGCGTGTCGGAGGGACCCTACGAGCAGTACTTC.

The chain employs TRBV6-1 and TRBJ1-1, with TRBD1 as a possible D gene (6 bases). This CDR3 is built from 15 residues. V was pared by 1 base and J by 4 bases, with 13 bases between. Germline CDR1 reads MNHNS; CDR2 reads SASEGT. CDR3 DNA sequence: TGTGCCAGCAGTGAAGTAGGGGGTGCGGGCACTGAAGCTTTCTTT. Encoded protein: CASSEVGGAGTEAFF.

This clone showed up just once. The V and J genes are TRBV19 and TRBJ1-1, with 7 nucleotides matching TRBD1. The trim removed 9 bases at V and 6 bases at J, leaving 19 bases unmatched. This CDR3 comprises 16 residues. The germline V gene has CDR1 LNHDA and CDR2 SQIVND (reference sequence). CDR3 DNA: TGTGCCAGCCCCCGTCGAGCTCCGGGACAGAAGGCTGAAGCTTTCTTT. As protein: CASPRRAPGQKAEAFF.

This clone occurred once. The chain recombines TRBV11-2 with TRBJ1-1, with D maybe TRBD1 (6 bases). The CDR3 consists of 13 residues. CDR1 SGHAT and CDR2 FQNNGV come from the germline V gene. V gave up 5 bases and J gave up 5 bases, with 12 bases separating them. CDR3 sequence reads: CASSEQGGTEAFF. Written as DNA, the CDR3 is TGTGCCAGCAGCGAACAGGGAGGGACTGAAGCTTTCTTT. Complete variable domain (other parts from reference TRBV11-2 and TRBJ1-1): EAGVAQSPRYKIIEKRQSVAFWCNPISGHATLYWYQQILGQGPKLLIQFQNNGVVDDSQLPKDRFSAERLKGVDSTLKIQPAKLEDSAVYLCASSEQGGTEAFFGQGTRLTVV.